What follows describes a single T cell receptor (beta chain). The data stem from a study of blood T cell repertoires in COVID-19. About the research overall: Samples came from the United States, Italy and Spain, spanning acute and convalescent COVID-19.

In the source study's methods: Reference gene primer amplification gave nucleated cell count estimates. This table comes from immunoSEQ multiplex PCR, and its TCRdb copy is limited to in-frame clones, with some not included. The V and J calls and clone size are taken from that table; D and trimming were inferred from the DNA. The sample has tens of thousands of clones; about 90% are singletons. CDR1 and CDR2 from the germline V gene are SGHAT and FQDESV (reference sequence). The CDR3 consists of 15 residues. Trimming at V came to 5 bases and at J to 5 bases, leaving 10 bases not matched to a gene. This chain connects TRBV11-1 to TRBJ2-7; TRBD1 matches 9 bases. Sequencing was performed on peripheral blood. This clonotype originated in a man aged 65 to 79 with active COVID-19. The CDR3 DNA reads as TGTGCCAGCAGCCCCCGGGACAGGGTATCTGACGAGCAGTACTTC. Translation: CASSPRDRVSDEQYF.